A single sample is the source of the 23 T cell receptor beta chains below, sequenced in a study of T cells in Graves' hyperthyroidism and ophthalmopathy. TCR beta CDR3 sequences were amplified from RNA transcripts. A first-round RT-PCR of the TCR CDR3 used the HTBI primer set. One entry per CDR3 protein, called by TCRdb with MiXCR from the multiplex PCR reads. Of some 440,000 distinct CDR3 sequences in the sample, approximately 14% were seen once. Sample: blood. All receptors come from a woman aged 18-35 years with Graves' hyperthyroidism.

The sample holds many counts of this clonotype. J is TRBJ2-7 and V is TRBV3-1; 13 bases align to TRBD2. Germline values: CDR1 LGHDT, CDR2 YNNKEL (reference sequence). This CDR3 is 14 amino acids long. V trimming: 3 bases; J trimming: 9 bases; junction bases outside the gene matches: 5. DNA of the CDR3: TGTGCCAGCAGCCACGGGACTAGCGGGACGGGGCAGTACTTC. Its translation is CASSHGTSGTGQYF.

This clonotype was detected ten times or more. The gene calls are TRBV28 and TRBJ1-5; D not certain. This CDR3 region has 12 residues. The germline V gene has CDR1 MDHEN and CDR2 SYDVKM. V was pared by 10 bases and J by 3 bases, with 10 bases between. This CDR3 is CAIRPNNQPQHF. DNA for the CDR3: TGTGCCATCCGGCCAAACAATCAGCCCCAGCATTTT.

Ten or more counts support this clonotype. The genes are TRBV11-3 and TRBJ1-4; 8 bases agree with TRBD1. The CDR3 covers 14 residues. Trimming took 3 bases from V and 8 from J; bases not matched to a gene: 5. CDR1 is SGHNT, CDR2 YENEEA, per germline. CDR3 region: CASSLDRVGEKLFF. Here the CDR3 DNA reads TGTGCCAGCAGCTTGGACAGGGTGGGGGAAAAACTGTTTTTT.

This clonotype came up many times. The genes are TRBV6-1 and TRBJ2-2; D not certain. Trimming pared 1 base from V and 4 bases from J, leaving 4 bases between. From germline, CDR1 is MNHNS and CDR2 SASEGT. The CDR3 runs to 13 residues. This CDR3 reads CASSEVSTGELFF. The CDR3 bases are TGTGCCAGCAGTGAAGTTAGCACCGGGGAGCTGTTTTTT.

In the case of this clonotype: A clone one base away is much larger, so this may be a read error. This rearrangement joins TRBV5-1 to TRBJ2-3; D gene uncertain. The germline gives CDR1 SGHRS, CDR2 YFSETQ. This CDR3 comprises 13 residues. As DNA, the CDR3 is TGCGTCAGCAGCCCGATACCCACAGATACGCAGTATTTT. Its translation: CVSSPIPTDTQYF.

This clonotype was picked up many times. The rearrangement joins TRBV2 to TRBJ1-3; D is unresolved. The CDR3 extends over 14 amino acids. Germline values: CDR1 SNHLY, CDR2 FYNNEI. V dropped 1 base and J dropped 0 bases, with 4 bases sitting between them. CDR3: CASSEGSSGNTIYF. The CDR3 nucleotides read TGTGCCAGCAGTGAAGGCAGCTCTGGAAACACCATATATTTT.

The chain uses TRBV9 and TRBJ2-3, with D unresolved. V was cut by 1 base and J by 4 bases, with 10 bases left in between. CDR1 is SGDLS and CDR2 is YYNGEE in the germline V gene. This CDR3 contains 14 residues. CDR3 DNA sequence: TGTGCCAGCAGCGTAATTGCCGGAGCAGATACGCAGTATTTT. Protein: CASSVIAGADTQYF.

This clonotype has at least ten counts. The chain combines TRBV12-3 or TRBV12-4 with TRBJ1-6; TRBD1 is a possible D gene (6 bases). The CDR3 covers 14 residues. Trimming shortened V by 8 bases and J by 4 bases, and 12 bases separated the two germline ends. In DNA form, the CDR3 reads TGTGCCAGCTCGGACAGCCTTTATAATTCACCCCTCCACTTT. Its protein product is CASSDSLYNSPLHF.

This clonotype was picked up many times. The rearrangement links TRBV20-1 to TRBJ1-6; D is possibly TRBD1 (6 bases). Germline CDR1 is DFQATT and CDR2 is SNEGSKA (reference sequence). The V and J ends lost 0 bases and 8 bases respectively, with 14 bases between them. The length of the CDR3 is 15 residues. The DNA of the CDR3 is TGCAGTGCTAGAGATAGGGGACACCGCGATTCACCCCTCCACTTT. It encodes CSARDRGHRDSPLHF.

This clonotype has ten or more counts. The chain is built from TRBV12-3 or TRBV12-4 and TRBJ1-5; 8 nucleotides align to TRBD1. J lost 0 bases, V lost 4 bases, and 8 bases had no gene match. The CDR3 has 17 residues. The DNA for the CDR3 is TGTGCCAGCAGTTCCTCCGGGACAGGAGCTAGCAATCAGCCCCAGCATTTT. This sequence encodes CASSSSGTGASNQPQHF.

In DNA form, the CDR3 reads TGTGCCAGCAGTTTCTCGACAGGCCGTAATGAAAAACTGTTTTTT. It encodes CASSFSTGRNEKLFF. The chain couples TRBV27 to TRBJ1-4, with D possibly TRBD1 on 6 matching bases. Germline V gene data show CDR1 as MNHEY and CDR2 as SMNVEV (reference sequence). The CDR3 loop spans 15 amino acids. V lost 3 bases to trimming and J lost 4 bases, with 12 bases between them.

This clonotype came up once. This may be a read error: a much more frequent sequence differs by one nucleotide. The rearrangement links TRBV4-1 to TRBJ1-5; 7 bases are a match to TRBD1. V was clipped by 5 bases and J by 1 base; unmatched bases: 5. Germline V gives CDR1 MGHRA, CDR2 YSYEKL. This CDR3 comprises 15 residues. The CDR3 DNA follows: TGCGCCAGCAGCTTACAGGGGAAAAGCAATCAGCCCCAGCATTTT. It translates to CASSLQGKSNQPQHF.

There are a few counts of this clonotype. The chain is built from TRBV19 and TRBJ2-2, with 8 nucleotides matching TRBD1. CDR3 length: 15 residues. The germline CDR1 and CDR2 sequences are LNHDA and SQIVND (reference sequence). Trimming removed 6 bases from V and 7 bases from J; junction bases left unmatched: 10. The CDR3 DNA reads as TGTGCCAGTAGGGGGGACAGGCGGCGGGGCGGGGAGCTGTTTTTT. Translating it yields CASRGDRRRGGELFF.

Turning to this clonotype: The germline gene is not matched at one end of the junction; a read error may be the cause. The chain employs TRBV27 and TRBJ1-2; D remains unclear. CDR3 length: 14 amino acids. CDR1 is MNHEY, CDR2 SMNVEV, per germline (reference sequence). DNA for the CDR3: TGTGCCAGCAGTTTCGGGTCTCGTAACCATGGCTACACCTTC. Residues: CASSFGSRNHGYTF.

This clonotype was seen at least ten times. The chain has TRBV28 and TRBJ2-7; 10 positions match TRBD2. This CDR3 is 14 amino acids long. In germline, CDR1 is MDHEN, CDR2 SYDVKM. V shed 2 bases, J shed 4 bases, and the junction held 2 bases outside the gene matches. CDR3 protein: CASSLSGGGYEQYF. The CDR3 nucleotides are TGTGCCAGCAGTTTAAGCGGGGGGGGGTACGAGCAGTACTTC. Variable domain in full (rest from reference TRBV28 and TRBJ2-7): DVKVTQSSRYLVKRTGEKVFLECVQDMDHENMFWYRQDPGLGLRLIYFSYDVKMKEKGDIPEGYSVSREKKERFSLILESASTNQTSMYLCASSLSGGGYEQYFGPGTRLTVT.

In its sample, this clonotype was seen many times. The chain employs TRBV2 and TRBJ1-2; a weak D match, TRBD1 (6 bases). Between the trimmed V and J ends, which lost 3 bases and 7 bases, there was a span of 21 bases. The CDR3 sequence is 16 residues long. Germline V gene sequence: CDR1 SNHLY, CDR2 FYNNEI. CDR3 region: CASSEGGAGLPGGYTF. The CDR3 DNA sequence: TGTGCCAGCAGTGAGGGGGGCGCCGGTCTACCGGGTGGCTACACCTTC.

This clonotype was observed at least ten times. The V gene is TRBV12-3 or TRBV12-4, the J gene TRBJ1-3; TRBD1 is a possible D gene (5 bases). Between the trimmed V and J ends, which lost 3 bases and 4 bases, there was a span of 16 bases. The CDR3 is 16 amino acids. The CDR3 here is CASSFGTETPGNTIYF. Here the CDR3 DNA reads TGTGCCAGCAGTTTTGGGACGGAGACCCCAGGAAACACCATATATTTT.

In this sample, this clonotype turned up many times. The chain combines TRBV19 with TRBJ1-5; 9 bases are a match to TRBD1. Losses at the gene ends were 5 bases for V and 5 bases for J; bases not matched to a gene: 1. The CDR3 covers 13 residues. Germline assignment: CDR1 LNHDA and CDR2 SQIVND (reference sequence). In nucleotides, the CDR3 is TGTGCCAGTAGTGGGACAGGGCATCAGCCCCAGCATTTT. Translated: CASSGTGHQPQHF.

This clonotype appeared a single time. One end of the junction is discordant with germline, which a read error may explain. This rearrangement joins TRBV12-3 or TRBV12-4 to TRBJ2-1, with 16 bases that match TRBD2. This CDR3 is built from 14 residues. The CDR3 loop reads CASSPGLAGGQRGF. In nucleotides, the CDR3 is TGTGCCAGCAGTCCGGGACTAGCGGGAGGGCAGCGGGGCTTC.

This clonotype was counted ten times or more. The chain joins TRBV19 to TRBJ1-1; possibly TRBD1 for D (6 bases). V was cut by 6 bases and J by 1 base, with 18 bases left in between. Germline values: CDR1 LNHDA, CDR2 SQIVND (reference sequence). CDR3 length: 16 residues. Here the CDR3 reads CASSPSMRQANTEAFF. Written as DNA, the CDR3 is TGTGCCAGTAGCCCTTCGATGAGACAGGCGAACACTGAAGCTTTCTTT. The full variable domain, rest sourced from reference TRBV19 and TRBJ1-1, is DGGITQSPKYLFRKEGQNVTLSCEQNLNHDAMYWYRQDPGQGLRLIYYSQIVNDFQKGDIAEGYSVSREKKESFPLTVTSAQKNPTAFYLCASSPSMRQANTEAFFGQGTRLTVV.

This clonotype was counted ten times or more. This rearrangement joins TRBV28 to TRBJ2-7; no clear D. The CDR3 loop spans 15 amino acids. Trimming took off 5 bases at V and 2 bases at J, with 16 bases between the two ends. Germline lookup yields CDR1 MDHEN and CDR2 SYDVKM. CDR3 region: CASSTSTFTPYEQYF. The CDR3 DNA sequence: TGTGCCAGCAGTACCTCGACATTCACCCCCTACGAGCAGTACTTC. Together with reference TRBV28 and TRBJ2-7, the CDR3 gives the full variable domain: DVKVTQSSRYLVKRTGEKVFLECVQDMDHENMFWYRQDPGLGLRLIYFSYDVKMKEKGDIPEGYSVSREKKERFSLILESASTNQTSMYLCASSTSTFTPYEQYFGPGTRLTVT.

This clonotype was seen at least ten times. This chain connects TRBV18 to TRBJ2-1, with D maybe TRBD2 (5 bases). Per germline, CDR1 KGHSH and CDR2 LQKENI. The CDR3 has 14 residues. V lost 3 bases and J lost 10, with 16 bases in between. CDR3 DNA sequence: TGTGCCAGCTCACCGTCGGCGGGTGGTGGGGAGCAGTTCTTC. It encodes CASSPSAGGGEQFF.

This clonotype was recorded many times. This chain connects TRBV12-3 or TRBV12-4 to TRBJ2-7; D possibly uses TRBD1 or TRBD2 (7 bases each). The CDR3 covers 16 residues. V lost 6 bases and J 0 bases, leaving 18 bases between the germline ends. The CDR3 loop is CASSRKQGTTSYEQYF. The CDR3 region has the DNA TGTGCCAGCAGCCGTAAACAGGGGACTACCTCCTACGAGCAGTACTTC.